These 11 T cell receptor beta chains came from one sample sequenced in a study of blood T cell repertoires in COVID-19. The repertoire was sequenced with immunoSEQ multiplex PCR; TCRdb's copy has only in-frame clones and lacks some. The top ten hold 2.5% to 3% of the sample, which has 250,000 to 350,000 clones, roughly 88% seen once. The sequencing input was peripheral blood. These receptors were obtained from a woman aged 30 to 39 with active or convalescent COVID-19.

This chain joins TRBV19 and TRBJ2-5; TRBD2 matches at 14 bases. CDR1 and CDR2 from the germline V gene are LNHDA and SQIVND (reference sequence). V trimming: 1 base; J trimming: 4 bases; junction bases outside the gene matches: 2. This CDR3 has 16 residues. The CDR3 DNA sequence: TGTGCCAGTAGTATAGCCGGGACTAGCGGGGGAGAGACCCAGTACTTC. Translating it yields CASSIAGTSGGETQYF.

CDR3 amino acids: CASSGTVRQFF. Here the CDR3 DNA reads TGTGCCAGTAGCGGGACAGTGAGACAGTTCTTC. The chain couples TRBV19 to TRBJ2-1; 7 positions match TRBD1. The CDR3 covers 11 residues. J lost 13 bases, V lost 6 bases, and 6 bases had no gene match. Germline lookup yields CDR1 LNHDA and CDR2 SQIVND (reference sequence). The full variable domain, completed using reference TRBV19 and TRBJ2-1, is DGGITQSPKYLFRKEGQNVTLSCEQNLNHDAMYWYRQDPGQGLRLIYYSQIVNDFQKGDIAEGYSVSREKKESFPLTVTSAQKNPTAFYLCASSGTVRQFFGPGTRLTVL.

The V and J genes are TRBV4-2 and TRBJ1-5; D ambiguous. Germline CDR1 LGHNA, CDR2 YNFKEQ. The CDR3 covers 14 residues. The ends were cut back, 1 base at V and 7 bases at J, with 11 bases in the middle. The DNA of the CDR3 is TGTGCCAGCAGCCAAGGGGAACTAGACCAGCCCCAGCATTTT. Translating gives CASSQGELDQPQHF.

The chain recombines TRBV7-9 with TRBJ1-6; D uncertain. Trimming stripped 3 bases from V and 10 bases from J, with 13 bases between. Germline-derived CDR1 and CDR2 are SEHNR and FQNEAQ (reference sequence). CDR3 length: 14 amino acids. The CDR3 spells CASSFKGGESPLHF. CDR3 DNA: TGTGCCAGCAGCTTCAAGGGAGGAGAATCACCCCTCCACTTT.

To note about this clone: Other nucleotide sequences in the sample specify the same CDR3. This rearrangement joins TRBV18 to TRBJ1-3, with D possibly being TRBD1 (5 bases). The V gene lost 4 bases and the J gene lost 0 bases, with 13 bases spanning the gap. The CDR3 totals 16 residues. CDR1 and CDR2 from the germline V gene are KGHSH and LQKENI. The CDR3 loop reads CASSQNGGSSGNTIYF. The CDR3, as DNA: TGTGCCAGCTCACAAAACGGGGGGAGCTCTGGAAACACCATATATTTT. Full variable domain (outside the CDR3, taken from reference TRBV18 and TRBJ1-3): NAGVMQNPRHLVRRRGQEARLRCSPMKGHSHVYWYRQLPEEGLKFMVYLQKENIIDESGMPKERFSAEFPKEGPSILRIQQVVRGDSAAYFCASSQNGGSSGNTIYFGEGSWLTVV.

The rearrangement joins TRBV6-5 to TRBJ1-2, with 10 positions matching TRBD1. The germline CDR1 and CDR2 sequences are MNHEY and SVGAGI. This CDR3 is 13 amino acids long. J was trimmed by 8 bases and V by 6 bases; bases with no gene match: 6. The CDR3 region is CASRDRGIGGYTF. For the CDR3, the DNA is TGTGCCAGCAGGGACAGGGGGATAGGGGGCTACACCTTC.

The chain carries TRBV5-4 and TRBJ2-1; 11 nucleotides match TRBD2. CDR1 and CDR2 from the germline V gene are SGHNT and YYREEE (reference sequence). J gave up 4 bases and V 6 bases, and 3 bases lay outside the gene matches. This CDR3 has 14 amino acids. The CDR3 here is CASMLAGGYNEQFF. DNA for the CDR3: TGTGCCAGCATGCTAGCGGGGGGATACAATGAGCAGTTCTTC. Full variable domain (remainder filled in from reference TRBV5-4 and TRBJ2-1): ETGVTQSPTHLIKTRGQQVTLRCSSQSGHNTVSWYQQALGQGPQFIFQYYREEENGRGNFPPRFSGLQFPNYSSELNVNALELDDSALYLCASMLAGGYNEQFFGPGTRLTVL.

The gene calls are TRBV6-2 or TRBV6-3 and TRBJ1-2; D call uncertain. V was cut by 5 bases and J by 8 bases, with 9 bases left in between. Germline CDR1 is MNHEY and CDR2 is SVGEGT. The CDR3 sequence is 11 residues long. The CDR3 coding sequence is TGTGCCAGCAGTCTACGGGGAGGCTACACCTTC. This translates into CASSLRGGYTF.

The chain carries TRBV5-4 and TRBJ1-2; 11 nucleotides align to TRBD1. V dropped 4 bases and J dropped 2; count of bases not matched to a gene: 4. This CDR3 spans 15 amino acids. Germline V gives CDR1 SGHNT, CDR2 YYREEE (reference sequence). CDR3: CASSAGTGGNYGYTF. Written as DNA, the CDR3 is TGTGCCAGCAGCGCAGGGACAGGGGGGAACTATGGCTACACCTTC.

V gene TRBV5-5 combines with J gene TRBJ2-3; D is ambiguous. In germline, CDR1 is SGHKS, CDR2 YYEKEE (reference sequence). Trimming pared 0 bases from V and 4 bases from J, leaving 3 bases between. The CDR3 covers 12 residues. CDR3 loop: CASSLAADTQYF. CDR3 bases: TGTGCCAGCAGCTTGGCCGCAGATACGCAGTATTTT.

This clone appeared once. The chain carries TRBV7-2 and TRBJ2-1, with a weak D call TRBD2 (7 bases). CDR3 length: 13 residues. The germline V and J ends were trimmed by 3 bases and 7 bases, with 10 bases remaining between them. Germline assignment: CDR1 SGHTA and CDR2 FQGNSA. For the CDR3, the DNA is TGTGCCAGCAGCTTCGGGGGGCGGAATGAGCAGTTCTTC. It encodes CASSFGGRNEQFF.